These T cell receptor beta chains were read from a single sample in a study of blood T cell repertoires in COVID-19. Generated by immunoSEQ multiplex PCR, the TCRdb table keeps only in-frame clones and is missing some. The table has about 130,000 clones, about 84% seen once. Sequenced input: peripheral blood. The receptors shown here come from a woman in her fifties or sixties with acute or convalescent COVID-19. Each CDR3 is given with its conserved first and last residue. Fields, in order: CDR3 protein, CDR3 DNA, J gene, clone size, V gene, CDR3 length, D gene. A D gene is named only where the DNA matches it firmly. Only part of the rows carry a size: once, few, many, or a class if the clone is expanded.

CDR3 protein: CASSLVQATNEKLFF; CDR3 DNA: TGTGCCAGCAGCTTAGTCCAGGCAACTAATGAAAAACTGTTTTTT; J gene: TRBJ1-4; clone size: -; V gene: TRBV7-6; CDR3 length: 15; D gene: -
CDR3 protein: CASRQPVIYTEAFF; CDR3 DNA: TGTGCCAGCAGACAGCCGGTGATATACACTGAAGCTTTCTTT; J gene: TRBJ1-1; clone size: -; V gene: TRBV2; CDR3 length: 14; D gene: -
CDR3 protein: CASSWGTGGTEAFF; CDR3 DNA: TGTGCCAGCAGCTGGGGGACAGGGGGCACTGAAGCTTTCTTT; J gene: TRBJ1-1; clone size: -; V gene: TRBV5-5; CDR3 length: 14; D gene: TRBD1
CDR3 protein: CASKSTGDSGNTIYF; CDR3 DNA: TGCGCCAGCAAATCGACAGGCGACTCTGGAAACACCATATATTTT; J gene: TRBJ1-3; clone size: once; V gene: TRBV5-1; CDR3 length: 15; D gene: -
CDR3 protein: CASSIVLAGLYNEQFF; CDR3 DNA: TGTGCCAGTAGTATAGTGCTAGCGGGACTCTACAATGAGCAGTTCTTC; J gene: TRBJ2-1; clone size: -; V gene: TRBV19; CDR3 length: 16; D gene: TRBD2
CDR3 protein: CASSIPPTTSNPRKTQYF; CDR3 DNA: TGTGCCAGCAGCATCCCCCCTACTACGTCCAACCCTCGTAAGACCCAGTACTTC; J gene: TRBJ2-5; clone size: -; V gene: TRBV7-8; CDR3 length: 18; D gene: -
CDR3 protein: CATWTGLAGGYTF; CDR3 DNA: TGTGCCACTTGGACAGGGTTAGCGGGCGGCTACACCTTC; J gene: TRBJ1-2; clone size: -; V gene: TRBV24-1; CDR3 length: 13; D gene: TRBD1
CDR3 protein: CASSAALRLAGGRAGELFF; CDR3 DNA: TGTGCCAGCAGTGCAGCTTTAAGGCTAGCGGGGGGCCGGGCCGGGGAGCTGTTTTTT; J gene: TRBJ2-2; clone size: once; V gene: TRBV2; CDR3 length: 19; D gene: TRBD2
CDR3 protein: CASSLSDRNYGYTF; CDR3 DNA: TGTGCCAGCAGCTTATCCGACAGAAACTATGGCTACACCTTC; J gene: TRBJ1-2; clone size: -; V gene: TRBV7-9; CDR3 length: 14; D gene: -
CDR3 protein: CASRRGRGANTEAFF; CDR3 DNA: TGTGCCAGCCGCAGGGGGCGCGGGGCGAACACTGAAGCTTTCTTT; J gene: TRBJ1-1; clone size: -; V gene: TRBV6-5; CDR3 length: 15; D gene: TRBD1
CDR3 protein: CATGTGNTEAFF; CDR3 DNA: TGTGCCACTGGGACAGGGAACACTGAAGCTTTCTTT; J gene: TRBJ1-1; clone size: -; V gene: TRBV2; CDR3 length: 12; D gene: TRBD1
CDR3 protein: CASSFGRGGNTIYF; CDR3 DNA: TGTGCCAGCAGTTTCGGACGGGGAGGAAACACCATATATTTT; J gene: TRBJ1-3; clone size: few; V gene: TRBV5-4; CDR3 length: 14; D gene: -
CDR3 protein: CATREGEKGGYTF; CDR3 DNA: TGTGCCACCAGAGAGGGGGAGAAAGGAGGCTACACCTTC; J gene: TRBJ1-2; clone size: -; V gene: TRBV21-1; CDR3 length: 13; D gene: -
CDR3 protein: CASSRTGVGQPQHF; CDR3 DNA: TGTGCCAGCAGTAGAACAGGGGTAGGTCAGCCCCAGCATTTT; J gene: TRBJ1-5; clone size: -; V gene: TRBV6-5; CDR3 length: 14; D gene: TRBD1
CDR3 protein: CASSQAGEGGQPQHF; CDR3 DNA: TGTGCCAGCAGCCAAGCAGGGGAAGGGGGTCAGCCCCAGCATTTT; J gene: TRBJ1-5; clone size: -; V gene: TRBV4-2; CDR3 length: 15; D gene: -
CDR3 protein: CASTPDSEGQETQYF; CDR3 DNA: TGTGCCAGCACCCCGGACAGTGAAGGCCAAGAGACCCAGTACTTC; J gene: TRBJ2-5; clone size: -; V gene: TRBV2; CDR3 length: 15; D gene: -
CDR3 protein: CAWRSPDGYTF; CDR3 DNA: TGTGCCTGGAGGAGCCCGGATGGCTACACCTTC; J gene: TRBJ1-2; clone size: -; V gene: TRBV30; CDR3 length: 11; D gene: -
CDR3 protein: CASSPPGFLSYEQYF; CDR3 DNA: TGTGCCAGCAGCCCCCCCGGGTTCCTCTCCTACGAGCAGTACTTC; J gene: TRBJ2-7; clone size: -; V gene: TRBV7-3; CDR3 length: 15; D gene: -
CDR3 protein: CAWNPSGNTIYF; CDR3 DNA: TGTGCCTGGAATCCATCTGGAAACACCATATATTTT; J gene: TRBJ1-3; clone size: -; V gene: TRBV30; CDR3 length: 12; D gene: -
CDR3 protein: CASSYRGFLGNEAFF; CDR3 DNA: TGTGCCAGCAGTTACAGGGGGTTCCTCGGGAATGAAGCTTTCTTT; J gene: TRBJ1-1; clone size: -; V gene: TRBV6-5; CDR3 length: 15; D gene: -
CDR3 protein: CASSPGGGEAFF; CDR3 DNA: TGTGCCAGCAGCCCTGGGGGAGGGGAGGCTTTCTTT; J gene: TRBJ1-1; clone size: -; V gene: TRBV12-3/TRBV12-4; CDR3 length: 12; D gene: -
CDR3 protein: CSARDRRLDFF; CDR3 DNA: TGCAGTGCCAGGGACAGGCGACTAGACTTCTTT; J gene: TRBJ1-1; clone size: -; V gene: TRBV20-1; CDR3 length: 11; D gene: TRBD1
CDR3 protein: CATSEAGDSSGANVLTF; CDR3 DNA: TGTGCCACCAGTGAGGCAGGGGATTCCTCTGGGGCCAACGTCCTGACTTTC; J gene: TRBJ2-6; clone size: -; V gene: TRBV24-1; CDR3 length: 17; D gene: -
CDR3 protein: CASSRDGGTDTQYF; CDR3 DNA: TGTGCCAGCAGCAGGGATGGGGGCACAGATACGCAGTATTTT; J gene: TRBJ2-3; clone size: -; V gene: TRBV2; CDR3 length: 14; D gene: -
CDR3 protein: CASSSTGIGGGDEQFF; CDR3 DNA: TGCGCCAGCAGCTCCACCGGTATAGGGGGCGGGGATGAGCAGTTCTTC; J gene: TRBJ2-1; clone size: -; V gene: TRBV5-1; CDR3 length: 16; D gene: -
CDR3 protein: CASRSGTSGGSLTDTQYF; CDR3 DNA: TGTGCCAGCAGGTCCGGGACTAGCGGGGGATCCCTCACAGATACGCAGTATTTT; J gene: TRBJ2-3; clone size: -; V gene: TRBV5-4; CDR3 length: 18; D gene: TRBD2
CDR3 protein: CASSLAGTRRGYTF; CDR3 DNA: TGTGCCAGCAGCTTAGCCGGGACTCGTCGAGGCTACACCTTC; J gene: TRBJ1-2; clone size: -; V gene: TRBV7-8; CDR3 length: 14; D gene: -
CDR3 protein: CASNDRDGYGYTF; CDR3 DNA: TGTGCCAGTAACGACAGGGATGGCTATGGCTACACCTTC; J gene: TRBJ1-2; clone size: -; V gene: TRBV19; CDR3 length: 13; D gene: TRBD1
CDR3 protein: CASSPNPITVIPLHF; CDR3 DNA: TGTGCCAGCAGCCCGAACCCCATCACGGTCATCCCCCTCCACTTT; J gene: TRBJ1-6; clone size: -; V gene: TRBV3-1/TRBV3-2; CDR3 length: 15; D gene: -
CDR3 protein: CASWRAGLSGNTIYF; CDR3 DNA: TGTGCCAGCTGGCGGGCAGGCTTATCTGGAAACACCATATATTTT; J gene: TRBJ1-3; clone size: -; V gene: TRBV6-5; CDR3 length: 15; D gene: -
CDR3 protein: CASSLGIRTGTGYHGYTF; CDR3 DNA: TGTGCCAGCAGCTTAGGGATTAGAACCGGGACAGGGTACCATGGCTACACCTTC; J gene: TRBJ1-2; clone size: -; V gene: TRBV7-8; CDR3 length: 18; D gene: TRBD1
CDR3 protein: CASSPGIPTGYGYTF; CDR3 DNA: TGTGCCAGCAGTCCCGGAATACCAACAGGGTATGGCTACACCTTC; J gene: TRBJ1-2; clone size: -; V gene: TRBV2; CDR3 length: 15; D gene: -
CDR3 protein: CASSVEGAAGDLDETQYF; CDR3 DNA: TGTGCCAGCAGCGTAGAGGGTGCAGCGGGGGACCTCGACGAGACCCAGTACTTC; J gene: TRBJ2-5; clone size: -; V gene: TRBV9; CDR3 length: 18; D gene: TRBD2
CDR3 protein: CAWRERDRSSSPLHF; CDR3 DNA: TGTGCCTGGAGGGAAAGAGACAGATCGTCCTCACCCCTCCACTTT; J gene: TRBJ1-6; clone size: once; V gene: TRBV30; CDR3 length: 15; D gene: -
CDR3 protein: CASSRTEGTEAFF; CDR3 DNA: TGTGCCAGCAGCCGGACCGAGGGTACTGAAGCTTTCTTT; J gene: TRBJ1-1; clone size: -; V gene: TRBV9; CDR3 length: 13; D gene: -
CDR3 protein: CASSYRGQRNNEKLFF; CDR3 DNA: TGTGCCAGCAGTTACAGGGGGCAACGGAATAATGAAAAACTGTTTTTT; J gene: TRBJ1-4; clone size: -; V gene: TRBV6-5; CDR3 length: 16; D gene: TRBD1
CDR3 protein: CASSEALWAGVDGYTF; CDR3 DNA: TGTGCCAGCAGTGAAGCTCTCTGGGCAGGGGTCGATGGCTACACCTTC; J gene: TRBJ1-2; clone size: -; V gene: TRBV6-1; CDR3 length: 16; D gene: -
CDR3 protein: CASSLGSYASYNEQFF; CDR3 DNA: TGTGCCAGCAGTTTGGGCAGCTATGCGTCCTACAATGAGCAGTTCTTC; J gene: TRBJ2-1; clone size: -; V gene: TRBV28; CDR3 length: 16; D gene: -
CDR3 protein: CASSVRDSPLHF; CDR3 DNA: TGTGCCAGCAGCGTGAGGGATTCACCCCTCCACTTT; J gene: TRBJ1-6; clone size: -; V gene: TRBV9; CDR3 length: 12; D gene: -
CDR3 protein: CAWRNTGDYEQYF; CDR3 DNA: TGTGCCTGGAGGAACACAGGGGACTACGAGCAGTACTTC; J gene: TRBJ2-7; clone size: -; V gene: TRBV30; CDR3 length: 13; D gene: TRBD1
CDR3 protein: CATSGGTDTQYF; CDR3 DNA: TGCGCGACTAGCGGGGGAACAGATACGCAGTATTTT; J gene: TRBJ2-3; clone size: once; V gene: TRBV5-4; CDR3 length: 12; D gene: TRBD2
CDR3 protein: CASSSGTGYQPQHF; CDR3 DNA: TGTGCCAGCAGTTCCGGGACAGGGTATCAGCCCCAGCATTTT; J gene: TRBJ1-5; clone size: -; V gene: TRBV27; CDR3 length: 14; D gene: TRBD1
CDR3 protein: CASSVFGEQGRNYGYTF; CDR3 DNA: TGTGCCAGCAGCGTTTTTGGGGAACAGGGTAGGAACTATGGCTACACCTTC; J gene: TRBJ1-2; clone size: -; V gene: TRBV27; CDR3 length: 17; D gene: -
CDR3 protein: CASSFTGIATQYF; CDR3 DNA: TGTGCCAGCAGCTTTACAGGGATCGCGACCCAGTACTTC; J gene: TRBJ2-5; clone size: -; V gene: TRBV7-9; CDR3 length: 13; D gene: -
CDR3 protein: CASRPGTGIGYTF; CDR3 DNA: TGTGCCAGCAGACCCGGGACAGGGATAGGCTACACCTTC; J gene: TRBJ1-2; clone size: once; V gene: TRBV12-3/TRBV12-4; CDR3 length: 13; D gene: TRBD1
CDR3 protein: CASSLDGLAGTQYF; CDR3 DNA: TGTGCCAGCAGCTTAGACGGCCTAGCGGGGACCCAGTACTTC; J gene: TRBJ2-5; clone size: -; V gene: TRBV11-2; CDR3 length: 14; D gene: TRBD2
CDR3 protein: CASSAGVAAGELFF; CDR3 DNA: TGTGCCAGTAGTGCAGGGGTTGCGGCCGGGGAGCTGTTTTTT; J gene: TRBJ2-2; clone size: -; V gene: TRBV19; CDR3 length: 14; D gene: -
CDR3 protein: CASRSAGGFTDTQYF; CDR3 DNA: TGTGCCAGCAGGTCTGCGGGGGGCTTCACAGATACGCAGTATTTT; J gene: TRBJ2-3; clone size: -; V gene: TRBV25-1; CDR3 length: 15; D gene: TRBD2
CDR3 protein: CASSQDSNTEAFF; CDR3 DNA: TGTGCCAGCAGCCAAGACAGCAACACTGAAGCTTTCTTT; J gene: TRBJ1-1; clone size: -; V gene: TRBV7-8; CDR3 length: 13; D gene: -
CDR3 protein: CASSLVGGENIQYF; CDR3 DNA: TGCGCCAGCAGCTTGGTTGGCGGGGAAAACATTCAGTACTTC; J gene: TRBJ2-4; clone size: -; V gene: TRBV5-1; CDR3 length: 14; D gene: -
CDR3 protein: CASSLGPEGGELFF; CDR3 DNA: TGTGCCAGCAGCTTAGGACCGGAGGGCGGGGAGCTGTTTTTT; J gene: TRBJ2-2; clone size: -; V gene: TRBV11-3; CDR3 length: 14; D gene: -
CDR3 protein: CASSSKGAKVYGYTF; CDR3 DNA: TGTGCCAGCAGCTCCAAGGGGGCAAAGGTTTATGGCTACACCTTC; J gene: TRBJ1-2; clone size: -; V gene: TRBV11-2; CDR3 length: 15; D gene: TRBD1
CDR3 protein: CASSSSPLSGVGNYGYTF; CDR3 DNA: TGCGCCAGCAGCTCTTCCCCCCTAAGCGGGGTGGGTAACTATGGCTACACCTTC; J gene: TRBJ1-2; clone size: few; V gene: TRBV5-1; CDR3 length: 18; D gene: -
CDR3 protein: CSASPGNEAFF; CDR3 DNA: TGCAGTGCTAGTCCGGGAAATGAAGCTTTCTTT; J gene: TRBJ1-1; clone size: -; V gene: TRBV20-1; CDR3 length: 11; D gene: -
CDR3 protein: CASSKLRRQGTDTQYF; CDR3 DNA: TGTGCCAGCAGCAAATTGCGTAGACAGGGCACAGATACGCAGTATTTT; J gene: TRBJ2-3; clone size: -; V gene: TRBV21-1; CDR3 length: 16; D gene: -
CDR3 protein: CATSDLMGGGELFF; CDR3 DNA: TGTGCCACCAGTGATTTGATGGGGGGCGGGGAGCTGTTTTTT; J gene: TRBJ2-2; clone size: -; V gene: TRBV24-1; CDR3 length: 14; D gene: -
CDR3 protein: CASSLGKIKETQYF; CDR3 DNA: TGTGCCAGCAGCTTGGGTAAAATTAAAGAGACCCAGTACTTC; J gene: TRBJ2-5; clone size: -; V gene: TRBV5-4; CDR3 length: 14; D gene: -
CDR3 protein: CASSLGDSKAFF; CDR3 DNA: TGTGCCAGCAGCTTAGGGGACAGTAAAGCTTTCTTT; J gene: TRBJ1-1; clone size: -; V gene: TRBV7-9; CDR3 length: 12; D gene: TRBD1